This TCR beta chain was observed in a study of naive and memory T cell subsets. Ligated cDNA underwent four rounds of PCR with nested alpha and beta constant region primers and SP2. Via MiXCR, TCRdb re-called the 5' RACE reads, giving one row per CDR3 protein. The sample lists 25,000 to 35,000 distinct CDR3 sequences, 16% seen once, with around 2.7% in the top ten. CDR3 length equals 15 residues. The V gene lost 5 bases and the J gene lost 0 bases, with 14 bases spanning the gap. A UMI-containing oligonucleotide was joined by 3' ligation to the TCR cDNA template. This chain joins TRBV12-3 or TRBV12-4 and TRBJ2-7; D possibly uses TRBD1 or TRBD2 (7 bases each). This TCR was recovered from a female donor in good health. CDR3 coding DNA: TGTGCCAGCAGTCAGGGGGGGCTGAGCTCCTACGAGCAGTACTTC. It encodes CASSQGGLSSYEQYF.